The 20 T cell receptor beta chains below come from one sample, sequenced in a study of blood T cells in healthy people across ages. Primed by a sample-barcoded 5' primer and a J-beta primer mix, a second PCR proceeded for about 7 to 12 cycles. TCRdb reprocessed the 5' RACE reads with MiXCR, giving one entry per CDR3 protein. The table shows around 700,000 distinct CDR3 sequences, with around 25% occurring only once. These sequences were also reported in another study, on T cells of mothers and their children.

The sequencing input was blood. The receptors originated from a boy aged 5-17 years in good health.

This clonotype was counted many times. The chain is built from TRBV5-1 and TRBJ1-1, with 8 bases fitting TRBD1. The trim removed 3 bases at V and 4 bases at J, leaving 5 bases unmatched. This CDR3 contains 14 residues. Per the germline V gene, CDR1 is SGHRS and CDR2 is YFSETQ. The CDR3 spells CASSSGQGSTEAFF. For the CDR3, the DNA is TGCGCCAGCAGCTCCGGACAGGGTAGCACTGAAGCTTTCTTT.

The CDR3: CASSSDLTEAFF. The CDR3 nucleotides read TGTGCCAGCAGTTCCGATCTCACTGAAGCTTTCTTT. This sequence joins TRBV6-5 and TRBJ1-1; no clear D. V was shortened by 4 bases and J by 4 bases, with 7 bases between the two germline ends. CDR3 length: 12 amino acids. From germline, CDR1 is MNHEY and CDR2 SVGAGI.

The chain joins TRBV12-3 or TRBV12-4 to TRBJ2-5; possible D gene TRBD1, 6 bases. V lost 3 bases, J lost 1 base, and 12 bases lay in between. This CDR3 region has 15 residues. The CDR3 coding sequence is TGTGCCAGCAGTTTGGGGACACCCGGCCAAGAGACCCAGTACTTC. It codes for CASSLGTPGQETQYF.

The chain combines TRBV2 with TRBJ1-1; D is ambiguous. Germline assignment: CDR1 SNHLY and CDR2 FYNNEI. This CDR3 has 10 residues. Trimming took 8 bases from V and 7 from J, leaving 8 bases between them. The CDR3: CASQDGEAFF. Here the CDR3 DNA reads TGTGCCAGCCAGGACGGTGAAGCTTTCTTT.

The rearrangement joins TRBV12-3 or TRBV12-4 to TRBJ2-1; 8 bases are shared with TRBD2. CDR3 size: 16 residues. The junction had 9 bases not matched to a gene; V was cut back by 0 bases and J by 8 bases. CDR3: CASSLAEGLDKDEQFF. Written as DNA, the CDR3 is TGTGCCAGCAGTTTAGCTGAGGGACTAGATAAGGATGAGCAGTTCTTC.

This clonotype was recorded a few times. J is TRBJ2-3 and V is TRBV7-8, with D tentatively TRBD1 (6 bases). The V and J ends lost 2 bases and 1 base respectively, with 13 bases between them. The CDR3 has 16 amino acids. Per germline, CDR1 SGHVS and CDR2 FQNEAQ. This chain's CDR3 is CASSLLTGHRTDTQYF. DNA for the CDR3: TGTGCCAGCAGCTTACTTACGGGACACCGCACAGATACGCAGTATTTT.

This clonotype occurred a few times. The J gene is TRBJ1-6, the V gene TRBV7-3; no clear D gene. The V gene lost 1 base and the J gene lost 7 bases, with 11 bases spanning the gap. Looked up from germline, CDR1 is SGHTA and CDR2 is FQGTGA. This CDR3 comprises 15 residues. CDR3 sequence: CASSLNSRGNSPLHF. As DNA, the CDR3 is TGTGCCAGCAGCTTAAACAGTCGAGGGAATTCACCCCTCCACTTT.

The chain has TRBV29-1 and TRBJ2-2; TRBD2 aligns across 8 bases. The CDR3 is made up of 14 amino acids. V gave up 3 bases and J gave up 5 bases; unmatched junction bases: 5. CDR1 is SQVTM, CDR2 ANQGSEA, per germline. CDR3 sequence reads: CSVDSGGETGELFF. In DNA form, the CDR3 reads TGCAGCGTTGATTCGGGAGGGGAAACCGGGGAGCTGTTTTTT.

The chain has TRBV7-9 and TRBJ2-5; D assignment may be TRBD1 or TRBD2 (5 bases each). The DNA end favors TRBJ2-1, so the J call may be wrong. The V gene's germline CDR1 is SEHNR and CDR2 FQNEAQ (reference sequence). This CDR3 is 13 amino acids long. Written as DNA, the CDR3 is TGTGCCAGCAGCTTTACGGGGCCCAATGAGCAGTTCTTC. Translation gives CASSFTGPNEQFF.

A few counts support this clonotype. The chain uses TRBV2 and TRBJ1-1, with D possibly being TRBD1 (6 bases). V lost 6 bases and J lost 6, with 11 bases in between. From germline, CDR1 is SNHLY and CDR2 FYNNEI. The CDR3 has 12 residues. As DNA, the CDR3 is TGTGCCAGCAGCGTGGGGGGCTCTGAAGCTTTCTTT. This encodes CASSVGGSEAFF. The full variable domain, with the rest looked up from reference TRBV2 and TRBJ1-1, is EPEVTQTPSHQVTQMGQEVILRCVPISNHLYFYWYRQILGQKVEFLVSFYNNEISEKSEIFDDQFSVERPDGSNFTLKIRSTKLEDSAMYFCASSVGGSEAFFGQGTRLTVV.

CDR3 region: CASSLMGELGWTYEQYF. CDR3 coding DNA: TGTGCCAGCAGTTTAATGGGAGAACTGGGATGGACCTACGAGCAGTACTTC. The chain uses TRBV28 and TRBJ2-7, with D perhaps TRBD2 (5 bases). The CDR3 extends over 17 amino acids. V was trimmed by 2 bases and J by 2 bases, leaving 19 bases between them. Germline V gene lookup returns CDR1 MDHEN and CDR2 SYDVKM.

V and J are TRBV11-2 and TRBJ2-5; no reliable D call. With 1 base removed from V and 2 bases from J, the gap between germline ends came to 14 bases. The germline V gene encodes CDR1 SGHAT and CDR2 FQNNGV. The CDR3 length is 16 residues. CDR3 protein: CASSLGGEGPQETQYF. DNA of the CDR3: TGTGCCAGCAGCTTAGGTGGGGAAGGCCCTCAAGAGACCCAGTACTTC.

This clonotype was counted once. The V and J genes are TRBV27 and TRBJ2-5, with D possibly matching TRBD1 (7 bases). This CDR3 is 16 amino acids long. Germline V gives CDR1 MNHEY, CDR2 SMNVEV (reference sequence). The V end lost 5 bases, the J end lost 5 bases, and 21 bases lay between the germline ends. This chain's CDR3 is CASSPSGGGLEETQYF. In DNA, the CDR3 is TGTGCCAGCAGTCCCTCCGGAGGGGGCTTGGAGGAGACCCAGTACTTC.

The rearrangement links TRBV28 to TRBJ1-2, with TRBD1 matching over 7 bases. With 7 bases clipped from V and 7 bases from J, the junction kept 15 bases outside the gene matches. In germline, CDR1 is MDHEN, CDR2 SYDVKM. The CDR3 has 15 amino acids. The CDR3 DNA is TGTGCCAGCAACCGAGCTGCTCGAGGGGGCAGTGGCTACACCTTC. Its protein is CASNRAARGGSGYTF.

The CDR3 sequence is CASTRRQGGLTDTQYF. The CDR3 nucleotides are TGCGCCAGCACGAGACGACAGGGGGGATTGACAGATACGCAGTATTTT. This chain links TRBV5-1 with TRBJ2-3; TRBD1 aligns across 9 bases. Germline CDR1 is SGHRS and CDR2 is YFSETQ. Losses at the gene ends were 6 bases for V and 3 bases for J; bases not matched to a gene: 11. The CDR3 has 16 residues.

The chain couples TRBV12-5 to TRBJ1-5, with a tentative D call TRBD1 (5 bases). V lost 6 bases to trimming and J lost 5 bases, with 11 bases between them. This CDR3 spans 13 amino acids. CDR1 is LGHNT and CDR2 is FRNRAP in the germline V gene. This CDR3 reads CASGGRGDQPQHF. The CDR3 DNA is TGTGCTAGTGGCGGACGGGGGGATCAGCCCCAGCATTTT.

The rearrangement links TRBV7-2 to TRBJ2-5, with 12 positions matching TRBD2. V lost 5 bases, J lost 5 bases, and 12 bases stayed unmatched. Germline-derived CDR1 and CDR2 are SGHTA and FQGNSA. The CDR3 contains 17 residues. CDR3 protein: CASSTGPGLAGDETQYF. CDR3 nucleotides: TGTGCCAGCAGCACAGGCCCGGGACTAGCGGGCGACGAGACCCAGTACTTC.

This clonotype turned up a few times. This rearrangement joins TRBV7-3 to TRBJ2-2; no clear D gene. The germline CDR1 and CDR2 sequences are SGHTA and FQGTGA. V lost 1 base and J lost 1, with 4 bases in between. This CDR3 comprises 14 residues. CDR3 in DNA: TGTGCCAGCAGCTTAAGTCGGAACACCGGGGAGCTGTTTTTT. Amino acids: CASSLSRNTGELFF.

The chain carries TRBV20-1 and TRBJ2-5; the match to TRBD1 covers 8 bases. The assigned J gene may be wrong: the sequence end matches TRBJ2-7 better. Per germline, CDR1 DFQATT and CDR2 SNEGSKA (reference sequence). This CDR3 region has 13 residues. The CDR3 reads CSARDRVSYEQYF. CDR3 sequence (DNA): TGCAGTGCTAGGGACAGGGTCTCCTACGAGCAGTACTTC.

The chain combines TRBV5-1 with TRBJ2-1, with a tentative D call TRBD2 (6 bases). This CDR3 region has 14 residues. The germline V and J ends were trimmed by 5 bases and 5 bases, with 14 bases remaining between them. In germline, CDR1 is SGHRS, CDR2 YFSETQ. The CDR3 nucleotides are TGCGCCAGCAGGCCTGGACTATCTCACAATGAGCAGTTCTTC. The encoded protein is CASRPGLSHNEQFF.